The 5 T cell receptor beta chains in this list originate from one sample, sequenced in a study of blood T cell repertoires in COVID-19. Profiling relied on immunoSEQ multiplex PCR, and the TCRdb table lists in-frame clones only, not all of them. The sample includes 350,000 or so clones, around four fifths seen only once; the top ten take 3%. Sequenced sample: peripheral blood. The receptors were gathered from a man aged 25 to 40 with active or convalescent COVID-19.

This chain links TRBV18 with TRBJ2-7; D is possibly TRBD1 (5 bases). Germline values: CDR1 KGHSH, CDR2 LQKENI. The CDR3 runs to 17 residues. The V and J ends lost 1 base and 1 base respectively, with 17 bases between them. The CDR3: CASSPRSGREGSYEQYF. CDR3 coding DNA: TGTGCCAGCTCACCACGGTCAGGCAGGGAAGGTTCCTACGAGCAGTACTTC.

The DNA for the CDR3 is TGTGCCAGCAGTTATAGACTAGCGGGGCTTACAGATACGCAGTATTTT. Protein product: CASSYRLAGLTDTQYF. The rearrangement links TRBV6-2 or TRBV6-3 to TRBJ2-3; 11 positions match TRBD2. J lost 3 bases, V lost 3 bases, and 5 bases had no gene match. The length of the CDR3 is 16 residues. Germline V gene data show CDR1 as MNHEY and CDR2 as SVGEGT.

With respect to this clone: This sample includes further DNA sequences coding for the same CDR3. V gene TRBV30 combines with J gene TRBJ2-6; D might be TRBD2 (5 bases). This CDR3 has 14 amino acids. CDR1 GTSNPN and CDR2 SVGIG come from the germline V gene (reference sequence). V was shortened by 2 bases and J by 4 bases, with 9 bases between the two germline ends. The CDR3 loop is CAWSSGSGANVLTF. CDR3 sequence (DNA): TGTGCCTGGAGTTCGGGGTCGGGGGCCAACGTCCTGACTTTC.

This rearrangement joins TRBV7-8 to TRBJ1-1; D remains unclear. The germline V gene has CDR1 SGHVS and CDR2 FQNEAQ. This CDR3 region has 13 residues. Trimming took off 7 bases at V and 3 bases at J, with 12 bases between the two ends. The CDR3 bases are TGTGCCAGCACCACCCGTACGGACACTGAAGCTTTCTTT. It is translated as CASTTRTDTEAFF.

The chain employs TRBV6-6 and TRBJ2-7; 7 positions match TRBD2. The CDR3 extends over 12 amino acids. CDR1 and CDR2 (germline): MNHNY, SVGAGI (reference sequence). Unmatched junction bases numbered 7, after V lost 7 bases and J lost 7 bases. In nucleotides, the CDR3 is TGTGCCAGCATGCGGGAGAGGGCTGAGCAGTACTTC. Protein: CASMRERAEQYF.